Listed below are T cell receptor beta chains from one sample, sequenced in a study of Graves' ophthalmopathy and Graves' hyperthyroidism. In TCRdb, the multiplex PCR reads were re-called with MiXCR into one record per CDR3 protein. Of some 240,000 distinct CDR3 sequences listed, around 50% are singletons. Sequencing input: peripheral blood. The receptors derive from an adult man with Graves' ophthalmopathy. The CDR3 runs from the conserved cysteine through the conserved F or W. The D gene is left open where the match is weak. Size tells how often a clone was seen (once, few, many) or the class of an expanded clone, and some rows leave it out.

>TRBJ2-2|TRBV7-9|.|.
CASSLVQATGELFF
TGTGCCAGCAGCTTGGTCCAAGCGACCGGGGAGCTGTTTTTT
>TRBJ1-5|TRBV5-6|.|.
CASSQLAGYNQPQHF
TGTGCCAGCAGCCAATTGGCCGGCTACAATCAGCCCCAGCATTTT
>TRBJ2-7|TRBV9|.|TRBD1
CASSFRTAGGEQYF
TGTGCCAGCAGTTTCCGAACCGCAGGGGGCGAGCAGTACTTC
>TRBJ1-4|TRBV6-5|.|.
CASSYSGNEKLFF
TGTGCCAGCAGTTACTCGGGGAATGAAAAACTGTTTTTT
>TRBJ2-5|TRBV7-8|few|TRBD2
CASSPLAGLQETQYF
TGTGCCAGCAGCCCACTAGCGGGGCTTCAAGAGACCCAGTACTTC
>TRBJ1-2|TRBV27|few|.
CASGIFADSVYGYTF
TGTGCCAGCGGCATTTTCGCGGACAGCGTCTATGGCTACACCTTC
>TRBJ2-7|TRBV4-1|.|TRBD1
CASSQGRDSFSYEQYF
TGCGCCAGCAGCCAAGGCCGGGACAGCTTCTCCTACGAGCAGTACTTC
>TRBJ1-1|TRBV29-1|.|.
CSVEVQLETEAFF
TGCAGCGTTGAAGTCCAGTTGGAGACTGAAGCTTTCTTT
>TRBJ2-7|TRBV12-3/TRBV12-4|.|.
CASSPSGFSSYEQYF
TGTGCCAGCAGTCCCTCAGGGTTCAGCTCCTACGAGCAGTACTTC
>TRBJ2-7|TRBV5-5|.|.
CASSPGGQPSYEQYF
TGTGCCAGCAGCCCGGGGGGACAGCCCTCCTACGAGCAGTACTTC